The entry below gives a single T cell receptor beta chain sequence along with its context. This sample stems from a study of blood T cell repertoires in COVID-19. Whole-study context: T cells, B-cell-depleted T cells, or PBMCs supplied cDNA or gDNA.

Recovered participants had two consecutive negative NP/OP PCR tests, healthcare professional clearance, or symptom resolution. Authors' methods: Reference gene primer amplification gave nucleated cell count estimates. The table came from immunoSEQ multiplex PCR; TCRdb's copy has only in-frame clones and leaves some out. V, J and clone size are taken as reported in that table, and D and trimming were inferred from the DNA itself. The table has almost 400,000 clones, 89% seen once. Losses at the gene ends were 0 bases for V and 8 bases for J; bases not matched to a gene: 8. Germline V gene data show CDR1 as SGHTS and CDR2 as YDEGEE. There are 16 residues in the CDR3.

Sequencing was done on a sample of PBMCs or T cells enriched from blood (not recorded which). The chain joins TRBV5-8 to TRBJ1-4; 9 bases match TRBD1. The clonotype comes from a woman in her 30s who had recovered from COVID-19. The CDR3 nucleotides are TGTGCCAGCAGCTTGGGCCATCGACAGGGGGAGGAAAAACTGTTTTTT. It yields the protein CASSLGHRQGEEKLFF.